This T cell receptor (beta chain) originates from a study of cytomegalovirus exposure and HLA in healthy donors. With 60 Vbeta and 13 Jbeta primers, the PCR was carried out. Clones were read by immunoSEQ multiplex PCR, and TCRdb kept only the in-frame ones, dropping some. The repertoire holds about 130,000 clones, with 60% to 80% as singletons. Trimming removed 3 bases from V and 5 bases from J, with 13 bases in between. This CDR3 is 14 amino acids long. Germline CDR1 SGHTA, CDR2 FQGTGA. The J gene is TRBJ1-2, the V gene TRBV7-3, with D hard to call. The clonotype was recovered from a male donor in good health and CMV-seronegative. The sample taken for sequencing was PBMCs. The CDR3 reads CASSLGRTDYGYTF. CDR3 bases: TGTGCCAGCAGCTTGGGCAGAACAGATTATGGCTACACCTTC.